The source of this TCR beta chain is a study of breast tumors, draining lymph nodes, adjacent tissues. MiXCR was run by TCRdb on the multiplex PCR reads, yielding one entry per CDR3 protein. The data contain thousands of distinct CDR3 sequences, about 42% of them singletons. Study observations and caveats: Most tumor T cells seemingly derive from lymph node, then expand in tumor. Tumor TCR diversity was below lymph nodes but above nontumor tissue. That most tumor T cells come from lymph nodes remained unproven. Tumor and nontumor repertoires were significantly more similar in luminal-like than in basal-like breast cancer.

Looked up from germline, CDR1 is DFQATT and CDR2 is SNEGSKA (reference sequence). The length of the CDR3 is 14 residues. V dropped 1 base and J dropped 3 bases, with 12 bases sitting between them. On this clonotype itself: The antigen remains undetermined.

The source material was tumor-adjacent breast tissue. This chain links TRBV20-1 with TRBJ1-1, with D maybe TRBD1 (5 bases). This clonotype originated in a female donor with breast cancer. Some clones in this sample may be carry-over from other donors' samples. As DNA, the CDR3 is TGCAGTGCTAGAGTCCGGGGGGAGTACACTGAAGCTTTCTTT. This gives the protein CSARVRGEYTEAFF.